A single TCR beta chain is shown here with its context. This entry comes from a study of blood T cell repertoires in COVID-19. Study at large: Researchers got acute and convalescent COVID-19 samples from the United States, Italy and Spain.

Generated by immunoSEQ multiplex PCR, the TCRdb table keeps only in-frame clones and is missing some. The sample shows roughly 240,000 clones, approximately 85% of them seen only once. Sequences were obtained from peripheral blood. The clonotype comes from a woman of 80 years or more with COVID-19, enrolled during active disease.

CDR3 amino acids: CAWSVQLTNEQFF. The CDR3 DNA reads as TGTGCCTGGAGTGTACAGTTAACCAATGAGCAGTTCTTC. This chain connects TRBV30 to TRBJ2-1, with D unclear. The CDR3 sequence is 13 residues long. Germline V CDR1 and CDR2: GTSNPN, SVGIG (reference sequence). Between the trimmed V and J ends, which lost 0 bases and 6 bases, there was a span of 9 bases.